The rows below give T cell receptor beta chains drawn from one sample of a study of cytomegalovirus exposure and HLA in healthy donors. TCRdb keeps only in-frame clones here, not all; method: immunoSEQ multiplex PCR. This table holds 90,000 to 150,000 clones, about 87% found once. The sample comprised PBMCs. The origin of the receptors is a man between 18 and 35 years old in good health and CMV-seronegative. CDR3s include the opening cysteine and the closing phenylalanine or tryptophan. A D gene is named only where the DNA matches it firmly. Clone sizes are given selectively: once, few, many, or a class where the clone is expanded.

NA | TRBJ2-3 | TRBV5-6 | NA | TGTGCCAGCAGCCATACAGGAGATACGCAGTATTTT | CASSHTGDTQYF
NA | TRBJ2-5 | TRBV25-1 | NA | TGTGCCAGCAGTGAATATCGTCCGCAAGAGACCCAGTACTTC | CASSEYRPQETQYF
NA | TRBJ1-2 | TRBV7-2 | NA | TGTGCCAGCAGCTATACAGCTGACTATGGCTACACCTTC | CASSYTADYGYTF
NA | TRBJ1-3 | TRBV11-3 | NA | TGTGCCAGCAGCCTAGGACGGAGCCATCAAAACACCATATATTTT | CASSLGRSHQNTIYF
few | TRBJ1-2 | TRBV9 | TRBD1 | TGTGCCAGCAGCGCTTACCCCCGGATGGGATTGGACAGGGGCTATGGCTACACCTTC | CASSAYPRMGLDRGYGYTF
NA | TRBJ1-6 | TRBV28 | TRBD1 | TGTGCCAGCAGTTTAGACAGGGGCAATTCACCCCTCCACTTT | CASSLDRGNSPLHF
NA | TRBJ2-7 | TRBV4-1 | TRBD1 | TGCGCCAGCAGCCAAGGACAGGGTAATAGGTACGAGCAGTACTTC | CASSQGQGNRYEQYF
once | TRBJ2-5 | TRBV5-6 | NA | TGTGCCAGCAGCTTGGGCGGGGTTCCTCAAGAGACCCAGTACTTC | CASSLGGVPQETQYF
once | TRBJ2-3 | TRBV11-3 | TRBD2 | TGTGCCAGCAGCTTAGTGGCGGGAGGGAGCACAGATACGCAGTATTTT | CASSLVAGGSTDTQYF
NA | TRBJ1-5 | TRBV28 | TRBD1 | TGTGCCAGCACCACAGGGGCAGAGCAAAATCAGCCCCAGCATTTT | CASTTGAEQNQPQHF
once | TRBJ2-3 | TRBV9 | TRBD2 | TGTGCCAGCAGCGTAGGTGGTAGCGGGGGGCTTGTAGATACGCAGTATTTT | CASSVGGSGGLVDTQYF
few | TRBJ1-6 | TRBV28 | NA | TGTGCCAGCAGTGTTAGCTCCTATAATTCACCCCTCCACTTT | CASSVSSYNSPLHF
NA | TRBJ2-1 | TRBV2 | NA | TGTGCCAGCAGCGTCTTTCCGGGTTTGAATGAGCAGTTCTTC | CASSVFPGLNEQFF
NA | TRBJ2-4 | TRBV2 | TRBD2 | TGTGCCAGCAGTGAATCGGCGGGGGGCCGGAACATTCAGTACTTC | CASSESAGGRNIQYF
NA | TRBJ2-6 | TRBV9 | NA | TGTGCCAGCAGCCCCGGGGAGGTAGCCAACGTCCTGACTTTC | CASSPGEVANVLTF
many | TRBJ1-1 | TRBV7-9 | NA | TGTGCCAGCACCCCAACAGGGACTGAAGCTTTCTTT | CASTPTGTEAFF
NA | TRBJ2-3 | TRBV5-1 | TRBD1 | TGCGCCAGCAGCTTGTCGGGACAGGGGGCCCCAGATACGCAGTATTTT | CASSLSGQGAPDTQYF
NA | TRBJ2-7 | TRBV28 | NA | TGTGCCAGCACCGGAGGGGCTGTGGACCTCTACGAGCAGTACTTC | CASTGGAVDLYEQYF
NA | TRBJ1-1 | TRBV2 | NA | TGTGCCAGCAGACAGGAGTTGAACACTGAAGCTTTCTTT | CASRQELNTEAFF
NA | TRBJ1-2 | TRBV6-5 | TRBD1 | TGTGCCAGCAGCAGGACAGGAGTTAACTATGGCTACACCTTC | CASSRTGVNYGYTF
NA | TRBJ1-1 | TRBV4-1 | TRBD1 | TGCGCCAGCAGCCCCCGGACAGGGCGAGACACTGAAGCTTTCTTT | CASSPRTGRDTEAFF
NA | TRBJ2-2 | TRBV30 | TRBD2 | TGTGCCTGGAGTCTGACTAGCGGGGGGTTCGGCGGGGAGCTGTTTTTT | CAWSLTSGGFGGELFF
NA | TRBJ2-7 | TRBV5-1 | TRBD1 | TGCGCCAGCAGCTTGGGGACCGGGACAGGGGGCTTCGGGGAGCAGTACTTC | CASSLGTGTGGFGEQYF
NA | TRBJ1-5 | TRBV7-8 | NA | TGTGCCAGCAGCTTATATCGGACCACAGGAGTCCTGGGCAATCAGCCCCAGCATTTT | CASSLYRTTGVLGNQPQHF
NA | TRBJ2-5 | TRBV7-7 | NA | TGTGCCAGCAGCTTAGCGTCGCGAGAGACCCAGTACTTC | CASSLASRETQYF
NA | TRBJ1-4 | TRBV9 | TRBD1 | TGTGCCAGCAGCCCCTCGACAGGGGGCTTTCGGGAAAAACTGTTTTTT | CASSPSTGGFREKLFF
NA | TRBJ1-1 | TRBV28 | TRBD1 | TGTGCCAGCCGACAGGGGACCACTGAAGCTTTCTTT | CASRQGTTEAFF
NA | TRBJ2-7 | TRBV27 | NA | TGTGCCAGCAGTTTTGGGGCAGGGGGGCTCGAGCAGTACTTC | CASSFGAGGLEQYF
NA | TRBJ2-3 | TRBV7-9 | TRBD2 | TGTGCCAGCAGCAAGGGACTAGCGGGGACAGATACGCAGTATTTT | CASSKGLAGTDTQYF
few | TRBJ2-1 | TRBV6-1 | TRBD2 | TGTGCCAGCAGTGCGACTAGCGGGGGGCCAAGAGGAAATGAGCAGTTCTTC | CASSATSGGPRGNEQFF
NA | TRBJ1-4 | TRBV5-1 | TRBD1 | TGCGCCAGCAGCTTTAACAGGGGTGACGAAAAACTGTTTTTT | CASSFNRGDEKLFF
NA | TRBJ2-7 | TRBV7-2 | TRBD1 | TGTGCCAGCAGCAGGACAGGGGGCACTTACGAGCAGTACTTC | CASSRTGGTYEQYF
NA | TRBJ2-7 | TRBV29-1 | NA | TGCAGCGTTGAACGGGACACAACCTACGAGCAGTACTTC | CSVERDTTYEQYF
once | TRBJ1-4 | TRBV28 | NA | TGTGCCAGCAGTTTAACAGGGCGGACTAATGAAAAACTGTTTTTT | CASSLTGRTNEKLFF
NA | TRBJ2-7 | TRBV5-1 | NA | TGCGCCAGCAGGCAGGGGAGCTCCTACGAGCAGTACTTC | CASRQGSSYEQYF
NA | TRBJ1-1 | TRBV11-2 | TRBD1 | TGTGCCAGCAGCTACTCGACAGGGGGTACTGAAGCTTTCTTT | CASSYSTGGTEAFF
NA | TRBJ2-2 | TRBV19 | NA | TGTGCCAGTAGCCTGGACAGAAGAACCGGGGAGCTGTTTTTT | CASSLDRRTGELFF
NA | TRBJ2-3 | TRBV28 | NA | TGTGCCAGCAGTTCCTCCCTCCCCACAGATACGCAGTATTTT | CASSSSLPTDTQYF
NA | TRBJ1-1 | TRBV11-3 | NA | TGTGCCAGCAGCTCCGGCGGTGAAGCTTTCTTT | CASSSGGEAFF
NA | TRBJ2-1 | TRBV28 | NA | TGTGCCAGCAGTCTATCGGACTCTCCTTTCAATGAGCAGTTCTTC | CASSLSDSPFNEQFF
NA | TRBJ2-7 | TRBV5-1 | TRBD1 | TGCGCCAGCAGCTTGGATGGACAGGGGTCCTACGACGAGCAGTACTTC | CASSLDGQGSYDEQYF
few | TRBJ2-7 | TRBV7-9 | TRBD1 | TGTGCCAGCAGCTTCCAGACAGGGACGGGGCACTTC | CASSFQTGTGHF
NA | TRBJ2-7 | TRBV11-2 | NA | TGTGCCAGCAGGGGGGCAGTTTCCTACGAGCAGTACTTC | CASRGAVSYEQYF
few | TRBJ1-1 | TRBV19 | NA | TGTGCCAGTAGTATCCGAAACAGGGATACTGAAGCTTTCTTT | CASSIRNRDTEAFF
few | TRBJ2-3 | TRBV14 | TRBD1 | TGTGCCAGCAGCCTAATGGGACAGGTTGGGAGAGATACGCAGTATTTT | CASSLMGQVGRDTQYF
NA | TRBJ1-5 | TRBV4-3 | NA | TGCGCCAGCAGCCAAGTCGCAGGGAACCAGCCCCAGCATTTT | CASSQVAGNQPQHF
NA | TRBJ2-3 | TRBV27 | TRBD1 | TGTGCCAGCGGGTATGGACAGGGCACAGATACGCAGTATTTT | CASGYGQGTDTQYF
NA | TRBJ2-4 | TRBV11-3 | NA | TGTGCCAGCAGCTTAGGGCGGGGAACGCAAAACATTCAGTACTTC | CASSLGRGTQNIQYF
NA | TRBJ2-7 | TRBV10-3 | NA | TGTGCCATCAGTGAGCCGGGTTTCAGCTACGAGCAGTACTTC | CAISEPGFSYEQYF
NA | TRBJ2-1 | TRBV4-1 | TRBD1 | TGCGCCAGCACGCGAACCGGGACAGGGGACTACAATGAGCAGTTCTTC | CASTRTGTGDYNEQFF
NA | TRBJ1-4 | TRBV6-6 | TRBD1 | TGTGCCAGCATCCAGGGGGCAGCTAATGAAAAACTGTTTTTT | CASIQGAANEKLFF
NA | TRBJ2-2 | TRBV27 | TRBD2 | TGTGCCAGCAGCACTGCTGGACTAGCAAACACCGGGGAGCTGTTTTTT | CASSTAGLANTGELFF
NA | TRBJ1-1 | TRBV9 | NA | TGTGCCAGCAGCGTTTCCCCGCTAGTGAACACTGAAGCTTTCTTT | CASSVSPLVNTEAFF
NA | TRBJ1-5 | TRBV6-6 | TRBD1 | TGTGCCAGCAGTTCAAAGACAGGGGTTCAGCCCCAGCATTTT | CASSSKTGVQPQHF
NA | TRBJ2-1 | TRBV27 | NA | TGTGCCAGCAGTTGGGGGCGACACAATGAGCAGTTCTTC | CASSWGRHNEQFF
NA | TRBJ2-1 | TRBV9 | TRBD2 | TGTGCCAGCAGCGTAGCATGGACTAGCGGAAACAATGAGCAGTTCTTC | CASSVAWTSGNNEQFF
NA | TRBJ1-5 | TRBV6-5 | NA | TGTGCCAGCAGTTACTCGGTAACAGGGAGTCAGCCCCAGCATTTT | CASSYSVTGSQPQHF
NA | TRBJ2-5 | TRBV5-1 | NA | TGCGCCAGCAGCAGGGGGAATGGAGAGACCCAGTACTTC | CASSRGNGETQYF
few | TRBJ2-3 | TRBV10-2 | NA | TGCGCCAGCAGTGAGTATCGGACTAGCACAGATACGCAGTATTTT | CASSEYRTSTDTQYF
NA | TRBJ2-3 | TRBV28 | NA | TGTGCCAGCAGTTTCGCGGGGGCTAGCACAGATACGCAGTATTTT | CASSFAGASTDTQYF